This TCR beta chain was recovered during a study of T cell changes during pregnancy in multiple sclerosis. Libraries were prepared by immunoSEQ multiplex PCR; TCRdb keeps only in-frame clonotypes and omits some of them. The sample shows some 52,000 clones, more than 90% of them seen only once. CDR1 and CDR2 (germline): MNHEY, SMNVEV (reference sequence). V gave up 3 bases and J gave up 2 bases, with 13 bases separating them. The CDR3 has 15 residues. This chain connects TRBV27 to TRBJ2-5, with D possibly TRBD1 on 6 matching bases. This TCR came from a female donor with multiple sclerosis, enrolled in a pregnancy study. The source was CD4+ T cells from peripheral blood mononuclear cells, collected before pregnancy. CDR3 DNA sequence: TGTGCCAGCAGTTTGCCCCCAGACAGGCAAGAGACCCAGTACTTC. This sequence encodes CASSLPPDRQETQYF.